This TCR beta chain was profiled in a study of cytomegalovirus exposure and HLA in healthy donors. Study observations and caveats: Reports described diagnosis of cytomegalovirus status by the classifier as highly specific and sensitive. HLA allele associations emerged for about 16,000 TCR beta sequences in a later analysis, at 0.05 false discovery rate. In an earlier analysis, about 90% or about 30%: the productive usage of most TCR beta V segments. Cytomegalovirus association was assigned to approximately 160 TCR beta chains.

Notes on this clone: Its antigen is still unknown.

The CDR3 spans 13 residues. The ends were cut back, 1 base at V and 6 bases at J, with 8 bases in the middle. CDR1 and CDR2 from the germline V gene are MNHEY and SMNVEV (reference sequence). With 60 Vbeta and 13 Jbeta primers, the PCR was carried out. Produced via immunoSEQ multiplex PCR; TCRdb's table is partial and in-frame only. Of a few hundred thousand clones in the sample, just over 70% are singletons; the top ten hold 2% to 2.5%. The receptor was derived from a female donor in good health and CMV-seronegative. The rearrangement joins TRBV27 to TRBJ2-3; tentatively, D is TRBD2 (5 bases). Sequencing was carried out using PBMCs. CDR3 coding DNA: TGTGCCAGCAGTTTATGGAGGTTTGATACGCAGTATTTT. Translating it yields CASSLWRFDTQYF.